This T cell receptor (beta chain) derives from a study of shared clonotypes between healthy human individuals (dated by TCRdb to the early 2020s). Looking at the study overall: A few men and a couple of women, aged 18 to 49 years, made up the cohort. To increase sequencing depth and limit assay-specific biases, TCR repertoire library preparation and sequencing were carried out by different laboratories using diverse techniques. To estimate repertoire size and how much clonotype sharing occurs between individuals, the study deeply sequenced the blood TCR repertoires of a handful of healthy adults. For each donor, CD4 naive and CD4 memory were each given three plates, CD8 naive was given two plates, and CD8 memory was given one plate. Leukapheresis yielded between about 0.85 and 9.5 billion PBMCs per donor. The full study reports these points: Sampling was restricted to blood, and TCR repertoires in tissues likely differ from the TCR repertoires found in blood. Rarefaction of sorted-subset datasets indicated incomplete sequencing despite the large sequencing depth. Sharing across several donors was observed for approximately 5% of naive CD4, 3.5% of naive CD8, roughly 2.3% of memory CD4, and around 0.4% of memory CD8 clonotypes. Because the study included a small number of donors, the genetic and exposure-history diversity represented was limited. Clonotypes shared by all four sorted-subset donors showed higher generation probabilities than non-shared clonotypes. Pairwise subsampling led to the expectation that sequencing depth would affect the degree of clonotype sharing among donors. Estimated clonotype richness was generally larger for naive than for memory subsets.

A word on this clone: There is no known antigen for this receptor. No base qualities exist here, and no much larger clone lies one base off it.

According to the germline V gene (reference sequence), CDR1 reads SGHNT and CDR2 reads YYREEE. Spanning cysteine to phenylalanine, the CDR3 consists of 16 amino acids. This entry keeps only the CDR3 DNA: 48 bases, framed from base 1. V lost 4 bases and J lost 2 bases, and the count of bases not matched to a germline gene is 6. Using the deep immunoSEQ assay, multiplex PCR amplified TCR CDR3 regions from genomic DNA. For each cell subset, the extracted genomic DNA was distributed evenly across all wells of several immunoSEQ 96-well plates, and each plate served as one replicate. For sorted subsets, about 200 ng genomic DNA, equal to some 28,000 T cell genomes, was loaded into each replicate PCR. Purified libraries were quantified with a Qubit 3.0 fluorometer, sized on a Bioanalyzer 2100, and re-quantified with the KAPA Library Quantification kit. Every immunoSEQ 96-well plate was sequenced on a separate single-read 150-cycle Illumina NextSeq 550 flow cell. The paper's processing steps were these. The immunoSEQ output contained only junctional sequences without quality scores, so filtering could not match that applied to full-length reads. To assign V/J genes and CDR3, sequences were annotated using PyIR, a Python wrapper for IgBLAST v1.9, with IMGT germline references. Reads were filtered out if the reads had weak V/J assignments (E-value above 1e-6), no CDR3, stop codons, out-of-frame junctions, or ambiguous translated residues. V3J clonotypes were defined as sequences sharing an identical inferred V gene, J gene, and CDR3 amino acid sequence. The percentage overlap between two repertoires was calculated by dividing the number of shared unique clonotypes by the size of the smaller repertoire. Three approaches were used to assess repertoire richness: RTK rarefaction, the Chao1 estimator, and Recon v2.1 estimates of unobserved clonotypes. OLGA was used to compute generation probabilities for all TCRbeta clonotypes that the gDNA method yielded from a handful of donors. Here the immuneACCESS table is served through TCRdb, limited to in-frame sequences with V and J called. Missing clones are a known gap in these copies; in checked studies unresolved V genes cover under half, and the rest lacks a known reason. V, J and clone size were drawn from that table, and D and trimming were deduced from the DNA. In this sample the table shows about 700,000 clones, about 74% of which occur a single time. The ten largest clonotypes hold 1.7% of the sample.

Donors were healthy HIV-negative adults with no recently reported acute infections or vaccinations. Only Caucasian adults living in Nashville, Tennessee, USA were represented among the donors. Magnetic negative selection was used to enrich CD4+ T cells, after which naive cells were positively selected on CD45RA and the negative fraction became the memory subset. Blood was collected by leukapheresis, and PBMCs were isolated by Ficoll-Histopaque density gradient centrifugation and then cryopreserved in liquid nitrogen vapor phase. Analytical flow cytometry was used to check the purity and quantity of every magnetically sorted T cell population. Genomic DNA was isolated from each sorted fraction and quantified by UV absorbance on a Nanodrop 2000c.

The sequenced sample consisted of memory CD4+ T cells sorted from blood. In light of the paper, this sample's cell subset or site label describes: CD45RA-negative fraction. The receptor chain draws on TRBV5-4 and TRBJ2-5; 12 of the junction bases match TRBD2. The TCR sequence derives from a woman in her twenties or thirties in good health. The encoded CDR3 is CASSRTGLAGQETQYF. The base sequence is TGTGCCAGCAGCCGAACAGGACTAGCGGGGCAAGAGACCCAGTACTTC.